This is a list of T cell receptor beta chains from one sample in a study of blood T cell repertoires in COVID-19. Here immunoSEQ multiplex PCR was the method, and the copy in TCRdb shows in-frame clones only, minus some. The data contain a few hundred thousand clones, roughly 84% of them singletons. Sequenced input: peripheral blood. These receptors all stem from a woman aged 40 to 50 who had recovered from COVID-19. CDR3s include the opening cysteine and the closing phenylalanine or tryptophan. The D gene is left open where the match is weak. Clone size appears in some rows only: once, few, many, or a class for an expanded clone.

D gene: -; clone size: once; CDR3 length: 16; V gene: TRBV6-6; J gene: TRBJ2-3; CDR3 protein: CASSEFLGSSLDTQYF; CDR3 DNA: TGTGCCAGCAGCGAATTTCTAGGGAGTAGTTTAGATACGCAGTATTTT
D gene: -; clone size: -; CDR3 length: 12; V gene: TRBV6-5; J gene: TRBJ2-7; CDR3 protein: CASFRDTYEQYF; CDR3 DNA: TGTGCCAGCTTCCGGGACACTTACGAGCAGTACTTC
D gene: TRBD1; clone size: -; CDR3 length: 14; V gene: TRBV2; J gene: TRBJ1-5; CDR3 protein: CASSDRVGDQPQHF; CDR3 DNA: TGTGCCAGCTCCGACAGGGTTGGGGATCAGCCCCAGCATTTT
D gene: TRBD1; clone size: -; CDR3 length: 15; V gene: TRBV27; J gene: TRBJ2-7; CDR3 protein: CASSLLGTGVAEQYF; CDR3 DNA: TGTGCCAGCAGTTTATTAGGGACAGGGGTGGCCGAGCAGTACTTC
D gene: TRBD1; clone size: -; CDR3 length: 15; V gene: TRBV2; J gene: TRBJ2-3; CDR3 protein: CASSEEDRVADTQYF; CDR3 DNA: TGTGCCAGCAGTGAAGAGGACAGGGTTGCAGATACGCAGTATTTT
D gene: TRBD1; clone size: -; CDR3 length: 13; V gene: TRBV7-9; J gene: TRBJ1-2; CDR3 protein: CASSRTGIDGYTF; CDR3 DNA: TGTGCCAGCAGCCGGACAGGCATCGATGGCTACACCTTC
D gene: -; clone size: -; CDR3 length: 14; V gene: TRBV3-1/TRBV3-2; J gene: TRBJ1-2; CDR3 protein: CASKGYGGLEGYTF; CDR3 DNA: TGTGCCAGCAAAGGTTACGGCGGGTTGGAGGGCTACACCTTC
D gene: -; clone size: -; CDR3 length: 15; V gene: TRBV21-1; J gene: TRBJ2-1; CDR3 protein: CASGGQGGPRNEQFF; CDR3 DNA: TGTGCCAGCGGGGGACAGGGGGGCCCTCGGAATGAGCAGTTCTTC
D gene: -; clone size: once; CDR3 length: 17; V gene: TRBV5-1; J gene: TRBJ1-4; CDR3 protein: CASSLATVNSGGEKLFF; CDR3 DNA: TGCGCCAGCAGCTTGGCCACAGTTAATTCAGGCGGGGAAAAACTGTTTTTT
D gene: -; clone size: -; CDR3 length: 13; V gene: TRBV7-2; J gene: TRBJ2-3; CDR3 protein: CASSFGNTDTQYF; CDR3 DNA: TGTGCCAGCAGCTTCGGTAACACAGATACGCAGTATTTT
D gene: -; clone size: -; CDR3 length: 13; V gene: TRBV2; J gene: TRBJ2-7; CDR3 protein: CASNQQGPYEQYF; CDR3 DNA: TGTGCCAGCAATCAACAGGGCCCCTACGAGCAGTACTTC